The 5 T cell receptor beta chains below come from one sample, sequenced in a study of neoadjuvant anti-PD-1 for oral cavity cancer. The protocol was immunoSEQ multiplex PCR, while the TCRdb copy is restricted to in-frame clones and leaves out a portion. Of 75,000 to 100,000 clones listed, under 90% are singletons. The sequences come from PBMCs, collected before nivolumab (anti-PD-1) treatment. These receptors came from a person aged 40-85 years with oral cavity squamous cell carcinoma.

The V call is TRBV10-2, the J call TRBJ2-1, with D possibly being TRBD2 (6 bases). The V gene's germline CDR1 is WSHSY and CDR2 SAAADI. CDR3 length equals 18 residues. The V end lost 2 bases, the J end lost 4 bases, and 21 bases lay between the germline ends. CDR3 nucleotide sequence: TGCGCCAGCAGTGAGCCCACTGGTTTGGGAGGTTCTTACAATGAGCAGTTCTTC. As protein: CASSEPTGLGGSYNEQFF.

The CDR3 is CASSQASSSNTEAFF. The CDR3 region has the DNA TGCGCCAGCAGCCAAGCGTCGTCCAGTAACACTGAAGCTTTCTTT. The chain has TRBV4-1 and TRBJ1-1; no definite D call. V was pared by 1 base and J by 2 bases, with 11 bases between. In germline, CDR1 is MGHRA, CDR2 YSYEKL. This CDR3 has 15 residues.

This chain links TRBV10-3 with TRBJ2-3; 10 bases line up with TRBD2. V shed 6 bases and J 4 bases; nucleotides not matched to a gene: 4. Germline CDR1 reads ENHRY; CDR2 reads SYGVKD. There are 14 residues in the CDR3. The DNA for the CDR3 is TGTGCCATCAGGCGTAGCGGGAGGTCAGATACGCAGTATTTT. Translation gives CAIRRSGRSDTQYF.

This chain links TRBV11-2 with TRBJ2-1; 10 nucleotides match TRBD2. This CDR3 comprises 16 residues. J lost 1 base, V lost 5 bases, and 5 bases had no gene match. The germline V gene encodes CDR1 SGHAT and CDR2 FQNNGV. CDR3 amino acids: CASSPLSGRSYNEQFF. CDR3 nucleotides: TGTGCCAGCAGCCCGCTTAGCGGGAGGTCCTACAATGAGCAGTTCTTC.

The V call is TRBV7-2, the J call TRBJ1-5; 7 nucleotides agree with TRBD1. This CDR3 is built from 14 residues. Trimming took 5 bases from V and 3 from J; bases not matched to a gene: 4. CDR1 is SGHTA, CDR2 FQGNSA, per germline. CDR3 sequence reads: CASSLTGFNQPQHF. The DNA for the CDR3 is TGTGCCAGCAGCCTGACAGGGTTCAATCAGCCCCAGCATTTT.